The 8 T cell receptor beta chains given below trace back to one sample, sequenced in a study of blood T cell repertoires in COVID-19. Some clones are missing from TCRdb's copy, which holds only in-frame ones; the method was immunoSEQ multiplex PCR. The repertoire has roughly 250,000 clones, about nine tenths of them found once; the top ten carry just under 6.5%. Sequencing was done on a sample of PBMCs or T cells enriched from blood (not recorded which). The source of these receptors is a woman aged 25-40 years with acute COVID-19.

The CDR3: CASSPSGRASSEETQYF. The CDR3 DNA is TGTGCCAGCAGCCCGAGCGGGAGAGCGAGCTCTGAAGAGACCCAGTACTTC. The rearrangement links TRBV3-1 (or the pseudogene TRBV3-2) to TRBJ2-5; 8 nucleotides align to TRBD2. Germline loops: CDR1 LGHDT, CDR2 YNNKEL (reference sequence). The V gene end was trimmed by 4 bases and the J gene end by 3 bases; junction bases not matched to a gene: 13. CDR3 length: 17 amino acids.

The chain employs TRBV29-1 and TRBJ1-6; a possible D gene is TRBD1 (5 bases). This CDR3 contains 16 residues. Trimming pared 8 bases from V and 0 bases from J, leaving 17 bases between. CDR1 SQVTM and CDR2 ANQGSEA come from the germline V gene. The CDR3 DNA reads as TGCAGCCCTGAGAGACAGTCTAGCTCCTATAATTCACCCCTCCACTTT. Protein: CSPERQSSSYNSPLHF.

This rearrangement joins TRBV24-1 to TRBJ1-2; possible D gene TRBD1, 5 bases. With 4 bases removed from V and 4 bases from J, the gap between germline ends came to 12 bases. CDR1 and CDR2 from the germline V gene are KGHDR and SFDVKD. The CDR3 has 14 residues. CDR3 loop: CATSDPSTAYGYTF. CDR3 DNA sequence: TGTGCCACCAGTGACCCATCGACAGCCTATGGCTACACCTTC.

V usage is TRBV28 and J usage is TRBJ2-1; 10 bases fit TRBD1. Germline V gene data show CDR1 as MDHEN and CDR2 as SYDVKM. Trimming cost V 11 bases and J 2 bases; bases outside gene matches: 9. The CDR3 contains 15 residues. CDR3 DNA sequence: TGTGCCGCGACAGGGGGCACCCCCACCTACAATGAGCAGTTCTTC. Encoded protein: CAATGGTPTYNEQFF.

The CDR3 DNA reads TGTGCCAGCAGCCTACAATCCGGGACAGGTTCCCTCTCCTACGAGCAGTACTTC. Amino acid sequence: CASSLQSGTGSLSYEQYF. The gene calls are TRBV7-6 and TRBJ2-7; 8 bases map to TRBD1. J lost 0 bases, V lost 5 bases, and 15 bases had no gene match. This CDR3 spans 18 amino acids. CDR1 and CDR2 from the germline V gene are SGHVS and FNYEAQ.

This chain joins TRBV6-5 and TRBJ1-1; 8 nucleotides align to TRBD1. Germline-derived CDR1 and CDR2 are MNHEY and SVGAGI. CDR3 length equals 15 residues. J gave up 2 bases and V 4 bases, and 6 bases lay outside the gene matches. The CDR3 DNA reads TGTGCCAGCAGTTCCCCGGGACAGGCCAACACTGAAGCTTTCTTT. Its protein product is CASSSPGQANTEAFF.

The rearrangement links TRBV12-3 or TRBV12-4 to TRBJ2-7; tentative D call: TRBD1 (6 bases). The CDR3 is 13 amino acids. Trimming pared 7 bases from V and 1 base from J, leaving 11 bases between. The CDR3 DNA reads TGTGCCAGCAAGACAGGATCATCCTACGAGCAGTACTTC. It yields the protein CASKTGSSYEQYF.

A single count supports this clone. This chain links TRBV5-4 with TRBJ2-3; 7 positions agree with TRBD2. V lost 4 bases to trimming and J lost 6 bases; unmatched junction nucleotides: 14. The length of the CDR3 is 16 residues. In germline, CDR1 is SGHNT, CDR2 YYREEE (reference sequence). CDR3 loop: CASSKSGTQVADTQYF. The DNA of the CDR3 is TGTGCCAGCAGCAAAAGCGGGACGCAAGTTGCGGATACGCAGTATTTT.